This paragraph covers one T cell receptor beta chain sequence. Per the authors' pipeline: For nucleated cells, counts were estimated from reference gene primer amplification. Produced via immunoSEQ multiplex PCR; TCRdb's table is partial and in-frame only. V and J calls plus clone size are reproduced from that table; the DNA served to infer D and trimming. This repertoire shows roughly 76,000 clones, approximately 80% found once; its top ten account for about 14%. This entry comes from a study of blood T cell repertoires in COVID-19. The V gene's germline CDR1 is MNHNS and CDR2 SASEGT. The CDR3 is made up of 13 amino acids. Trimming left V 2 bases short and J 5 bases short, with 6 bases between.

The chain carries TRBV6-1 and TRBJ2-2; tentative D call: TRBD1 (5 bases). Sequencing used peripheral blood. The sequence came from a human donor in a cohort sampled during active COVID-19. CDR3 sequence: CASSEQGTGELFF. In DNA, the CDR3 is TGTGCCAGCAGTGAACAGGGAACCGGGGAGCTGTTTTTT.